Below are 7 T cell receptor beta chains sequenced from a single sample in a study of beta chain features in type 1 diabetes. The sequenced template was cDNA made from the entire isolated RNA. Profiled with immunoSEQ multiplex PCR; TCRdb holds only in-frame clones, not every one. The sample consists of some 63,000 clones, about 55% of them appearing once. Sequencing used Tregs from blood. The receptor set was obtained from a woman aged 18-29 years in good health.

The J gene is TRBJ1-1, the V gene TRBV6-1, with D uncertain. This CDR3 has 15 amino acids. The ends were cut back, 1 base at V and 1 base at J, with 10 bases in the middle. Germline CDR1 MNHNS, CDR2 SASEGT. The CDR3 DNA sequence: TGTGCCAGCAGTGAAGGAGGAGCGGCGAACACTGAAGCTTTCTTT. Translating it yields CASSEGGAANTEAFF.

By share, this clone ranks as medium-sized. The V call is TRBV4-1, the J call TRBJ1-4; perhaps TRBD1 as D (5 bases). V lost 4 bases to trimming and J lost 8 bases, with 17 bases between them. Germline-derived CDR1 and CDR2 are MGHRA and YSYEKL. The CDR3 contains 15 residues. CDR3 coding DNA: TGCGCCAGCAGCCTTAGGACGTCTGGGGGGGAAAAACTGTTTTTT. This gives the protein CASSLRTSGGEKLFF.

V usage is TRBV6-1 and J usage is TRBJ2-7; 13 positions agree with TRBD2. Germline V gene lookup returns CDR1 MNHNS and CDR2 SASEGT. Germline trimming cut 6 bases from V and 5 bases from J; bases unmatched to any gene: 7. The CDR3 totals 15 residues. CDR3 in DNA: TGTGCCAGCAGACCTGGACTAGCGGGAGTTAACGAGCAGTACTTC. It encodes CASRPGLAGVNEQYF.

J is TRBJ2-3 and V is TRBV9; TRBD2 matches at 8 bases. V was pared by 4 bases and J by 0 bases, with 4 bases of the junction left unmatched. The CDR3 runs to 15 residues. Germline CDR1 and CDR2: SGDLS and YYNGEE. CDR3 protein: CASSLSGGSTDTQYF. The CDR3 coding sequence is TGTGCCAGCAGCTTAAGCGGGGGAAGCACAGATACGCAGTATTTT.

This clone was found a few times. The rearrangement links TRBV27 to TRBJ2-7, with D possibly TRBD1 on 6 matching bases. There are 14 residues in the CDR3. Germline lookup yields CDR1 MNHEY and CDR2 SMNVEV (reference sequence). The germline V and J ends were trimmed by 5 bases and 4 bases, with 15 bases remaining between them. As DNA, the CDR3 is TGTGCCAGCAGTATTCAACCACAGGGATACGAGCAGTACTTC. Amino acids: CASSIQPQGYEQYF.

This chain uses TRBV2 with TRBJ1-1; D is undetermined. With 6 bases removed from V and 6 bases from J, the gap between germline ends came to 17 bases. CDR1 SNHLY and CDR2 FYNNEI come from the germline V gene. This CDR3 region has 14 residues. This CDR3 is CASRQDGNIAEAFF. The CDR3 bases are TGTGCCAGCAGACAAGACGGGAACATCGCTGAAGCTTTCTTT.

This clone is a singleton in its sample. V gene TRBV30 combines with J gene TRBJ1-2; no reliable D call. The CDR3 has 10 residues. CDR1 is GTSNPN, CDR2 SVGIG, per germline (reference sequence). Trimming removed 8 bases at V and 8 bases at J, with 12 bases between. The CDR3, as DNA: TGTGCCCGCGGAGCGGCGGGCTACACCTTC. It codes for CARGAAGYTF.